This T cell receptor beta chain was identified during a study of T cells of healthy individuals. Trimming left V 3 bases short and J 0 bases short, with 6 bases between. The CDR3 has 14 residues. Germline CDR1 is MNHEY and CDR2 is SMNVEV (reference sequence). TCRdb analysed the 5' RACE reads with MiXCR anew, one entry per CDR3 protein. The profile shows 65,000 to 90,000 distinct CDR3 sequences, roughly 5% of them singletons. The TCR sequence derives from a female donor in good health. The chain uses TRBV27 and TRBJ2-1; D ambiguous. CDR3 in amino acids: CASSFVDSYNEQFF. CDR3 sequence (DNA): TGTGCCAGCAGTTTTGTGGACTCCTACAATGAGCAGTTCTTC.